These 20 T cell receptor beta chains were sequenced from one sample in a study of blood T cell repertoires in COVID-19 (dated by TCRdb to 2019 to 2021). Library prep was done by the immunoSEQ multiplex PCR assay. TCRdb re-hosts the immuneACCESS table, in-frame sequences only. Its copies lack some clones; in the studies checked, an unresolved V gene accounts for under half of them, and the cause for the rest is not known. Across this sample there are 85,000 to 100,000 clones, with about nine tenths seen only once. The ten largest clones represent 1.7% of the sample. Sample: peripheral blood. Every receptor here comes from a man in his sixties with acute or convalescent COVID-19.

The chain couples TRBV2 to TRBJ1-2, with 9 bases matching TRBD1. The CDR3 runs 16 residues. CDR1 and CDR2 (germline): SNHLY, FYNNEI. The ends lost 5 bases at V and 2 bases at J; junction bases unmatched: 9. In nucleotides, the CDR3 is TGTGCCAGCAGTTTGGGACAGGGAACTTTAAACTATGGCTACACCTTC. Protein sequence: CASSLGQGTLNYGYTF.

The CDR3: CASSWGRVTEAFF. The CDR3, as DNA: TGCGCCAGCAGCTGGGGGCGGGTGACTGAAGCTTTCTTT. The chain has TRBV5-1 and TRBJ1-1, with D perhaps TRBD1 (6 bases). This CDR3 spans 13 amino acids. Trimming took 3 bases from V and 5 from J, leaving 11 bases between them. CDR1 and CDR2 (germline): SGHRS, YFSETQ.

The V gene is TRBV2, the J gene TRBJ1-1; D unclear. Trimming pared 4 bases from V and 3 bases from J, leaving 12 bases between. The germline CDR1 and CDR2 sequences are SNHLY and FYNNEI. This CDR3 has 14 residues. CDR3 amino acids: CASSGASVHTEAFF. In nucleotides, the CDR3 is TGTGCCAGCAGTGGAGCGTCCGTCCACACTGAAGCTTTCTTT.

CDR3 loop: CASSGGRGSFTGELFF. CDR3 DNA: TGTGCCAGCAGTGGGGGCAGGGGATCTTTCACCGGGGAGCTGTTTTTT. The V gene is TRBV25-1, the J gene TRBJ2-2; tentative D call: TRBD1 (6 bases). Trimming took off 4 bases at V and 4 bases at J, with 16 bases between the two ends. CDR1 and CDR2 from the germline V gene are MGHDK and SYGVNS. The CDR3 covers 16 residues.

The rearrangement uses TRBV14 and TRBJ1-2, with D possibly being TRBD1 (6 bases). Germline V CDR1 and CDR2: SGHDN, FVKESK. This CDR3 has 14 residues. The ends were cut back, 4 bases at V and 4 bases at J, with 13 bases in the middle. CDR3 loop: CASSRSGVGYGYTF. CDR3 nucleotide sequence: TGTGCCAGCAGCCGTTCAGGGGTCGGCTATGGCTACACCTTC.

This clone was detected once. CDR3 sequence (DNA): TGTGCCAGCAGCTCCGGACTAGCAGCAGATACGCAGTATTTT. This gives the protein CASSSGLAADTQYF. This chain joins TRBV11-3 and TRBJ2-3; 8 bases are a match to TRBD2. This CDR3 is 14 amino acids long. V shed 4 bases and J 4 bases; nucleotides not matched to a gene: 4. In germline, CDR1 is SGHNT, CDR2 YENEEA.

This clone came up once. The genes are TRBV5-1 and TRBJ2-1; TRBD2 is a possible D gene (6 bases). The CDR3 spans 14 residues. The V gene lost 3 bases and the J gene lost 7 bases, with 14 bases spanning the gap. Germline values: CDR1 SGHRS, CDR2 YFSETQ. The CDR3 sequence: CASSSQTRRNEQFF. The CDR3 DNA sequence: TGCGCCAGCAGCTCCCAGACTAGAAGGAATGAGCAGTTCTTC.

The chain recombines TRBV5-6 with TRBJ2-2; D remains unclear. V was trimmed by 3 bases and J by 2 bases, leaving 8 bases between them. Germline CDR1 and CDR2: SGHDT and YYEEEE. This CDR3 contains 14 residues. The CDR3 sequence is CASSYTVNTGELFF. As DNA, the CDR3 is TGTGCCAGCAGCTACACAGTCAACACCGGGGAGCTGTTTTTT.

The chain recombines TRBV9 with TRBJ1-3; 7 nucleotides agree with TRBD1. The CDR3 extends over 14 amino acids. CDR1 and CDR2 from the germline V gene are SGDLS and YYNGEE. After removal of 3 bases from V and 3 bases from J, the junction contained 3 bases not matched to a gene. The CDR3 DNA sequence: TGTGCCAGCAGCGGCTACAGGGGTGGAAACACCATATATTTT. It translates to CASSGYRGGNTIYF.

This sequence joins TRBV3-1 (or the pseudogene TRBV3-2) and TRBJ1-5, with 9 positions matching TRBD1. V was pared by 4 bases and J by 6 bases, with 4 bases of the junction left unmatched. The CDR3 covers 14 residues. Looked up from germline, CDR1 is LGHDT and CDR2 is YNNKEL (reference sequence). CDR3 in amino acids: CASSLTGGGQPQHF. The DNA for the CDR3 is TGTGCCAGCAGCCTAACAGGGGGCGGTCAGCCCCAGCATTTT.

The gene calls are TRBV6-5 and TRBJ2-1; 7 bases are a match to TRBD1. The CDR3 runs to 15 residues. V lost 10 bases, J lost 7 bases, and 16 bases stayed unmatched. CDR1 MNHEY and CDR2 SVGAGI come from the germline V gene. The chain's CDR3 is CATPRGTLQGNEQFF. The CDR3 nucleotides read TGTGCCACCCCCAGGGGGACACTCCAAGGGAATGAGCAGTTCTTC.

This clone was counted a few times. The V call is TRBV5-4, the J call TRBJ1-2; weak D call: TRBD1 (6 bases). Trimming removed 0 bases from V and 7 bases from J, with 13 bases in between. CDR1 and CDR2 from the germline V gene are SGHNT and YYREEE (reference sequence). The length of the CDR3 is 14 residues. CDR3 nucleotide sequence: TGTGCCAGCAGCTTGGACAGGGAAAATGGTGGCTACACCTTC. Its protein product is CASSLDRENGGYTF.

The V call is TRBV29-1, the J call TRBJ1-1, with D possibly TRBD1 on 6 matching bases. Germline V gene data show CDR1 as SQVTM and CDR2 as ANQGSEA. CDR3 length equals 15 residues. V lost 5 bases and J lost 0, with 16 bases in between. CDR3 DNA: TGCAGCGTTCTACCGGGACACCGCATGAACACTGAAGCTTTCTTT. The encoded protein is CSVLPGHRMNTEAFF. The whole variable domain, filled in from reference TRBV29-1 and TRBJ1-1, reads SAVISQKPSRDICQRGTSLTIQCQVDSQVTMMFWYRQQPGQSLTLIATANQGSEATYESGFVIDKFPISRPNLTFSTLTVSNMSPEDSSIYLCSVLPGHRMNTEAFFGQGTRLTVV.

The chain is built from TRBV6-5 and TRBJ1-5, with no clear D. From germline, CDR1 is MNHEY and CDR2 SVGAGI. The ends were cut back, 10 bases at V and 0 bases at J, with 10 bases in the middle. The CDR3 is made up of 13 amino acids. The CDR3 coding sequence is TGTGCCACCACAGACTATAGCAATCAGCCCCAGCATTTT. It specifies CATTDYSNQPQHF.

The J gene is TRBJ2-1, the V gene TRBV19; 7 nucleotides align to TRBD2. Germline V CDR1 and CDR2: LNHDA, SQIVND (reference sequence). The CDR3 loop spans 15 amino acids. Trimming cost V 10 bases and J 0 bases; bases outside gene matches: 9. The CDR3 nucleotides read TGTGCCACCAGACCTCCGGGGGGCTCCTACAATGAGCAGTTCTTC. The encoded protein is CATRPPGGSYNEQFF.

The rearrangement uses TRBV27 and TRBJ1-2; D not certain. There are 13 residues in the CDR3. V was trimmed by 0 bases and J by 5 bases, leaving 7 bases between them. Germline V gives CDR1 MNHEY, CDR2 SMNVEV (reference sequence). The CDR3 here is CASSLSRGYGYTF. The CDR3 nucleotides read TGTGCCAGCAGTTTATCCCGCGGGTATGGCTACACCTTC.

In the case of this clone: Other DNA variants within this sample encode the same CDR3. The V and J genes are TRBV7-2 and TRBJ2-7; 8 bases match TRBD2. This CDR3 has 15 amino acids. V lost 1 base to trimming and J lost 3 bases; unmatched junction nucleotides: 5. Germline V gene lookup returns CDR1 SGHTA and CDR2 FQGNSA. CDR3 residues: CASSLGSGTSYEQYF. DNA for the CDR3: TGTGCCAGCAGCTTAGGCTCCGGGACTAGCTACGAGCAGTACTTC.

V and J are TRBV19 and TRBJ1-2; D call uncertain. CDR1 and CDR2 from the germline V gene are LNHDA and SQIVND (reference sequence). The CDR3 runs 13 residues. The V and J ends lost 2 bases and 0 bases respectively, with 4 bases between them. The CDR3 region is CASSIQANYGYTF. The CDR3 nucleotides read TGTGCCAGTAGTATACAGGCTAACTATGGCTACACCTTC.

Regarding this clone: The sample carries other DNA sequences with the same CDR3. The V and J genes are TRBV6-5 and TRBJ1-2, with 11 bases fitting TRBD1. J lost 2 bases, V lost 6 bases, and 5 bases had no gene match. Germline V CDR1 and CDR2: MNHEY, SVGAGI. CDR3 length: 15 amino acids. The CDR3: CASRPGQGANYGYTF. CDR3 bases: TGTGCCAGCAGACCAGGACAGGGGGCGAACTATGGCTACACCTTC.

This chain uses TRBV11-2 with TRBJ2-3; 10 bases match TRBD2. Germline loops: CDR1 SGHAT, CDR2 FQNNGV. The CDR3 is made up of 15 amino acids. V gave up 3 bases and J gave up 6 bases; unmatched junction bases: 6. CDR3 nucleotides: TGTGCCAGCAGCTTTATAGCGGGGGGAGCGGATACGCAGTATTTT. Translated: CASSFIAGGADTQYF.